The clone carrying this T cell receptor beta chain was counted once. Germline loops: CDR1 SNHLY, CDR2 FYNNEI. CDR3 length equals 15 residues. V shed 5 bases and J 6 bases; nucleotides not matched to a gene: 6. The sample comes from a study of blood T cell repertoires in COVID-19. Produced via immunoSEQ multiplex PCR; TCRdb's table is partial and in-frame only. Of some 390,000 clones listed, approximately 86% are singletons. Sequencing was carried out using peripheral blood. This TCR derives from a human donor in a cohort sampled during active COVID-19. The chain is built from TRBV2 and TRBJ2-1, with 11 positions matching TRBD2. The CDR3 coding sequence is TGTGCCAGCAGTACCCTAGCGGGGGGAGCCAATGAGCAGTTCTTC. Its translation is CASSTLAGGANEQFF.